This TCR beta chain was identified during a study of identifying expanded T cells in peripheral blood. J was trimmed by 9 bases and V by 6 bases; bases with no gene match: 7. Germline-derived CDR1 and CDR2 are MNHEY and SVGAGI. The CDR3 runs 14 residues. The protocol was immunoSEQ multiplex PCR, while the TCRdb copy is restricted to in-frame clones and leaves out a portion. The sample shows about 91,000 clones, 85% to 90% of them seen only once. The J gene is TRBJ1-6, the V gene TRBV6-5, with 8 bases identical to TRBD1. The origin of this receptor is a person between 18 and 70 years old in good health. The sample comprised blood. In DNA form, the CDR3 reads TGTGCCAGCAGACAGGGGGGCGGGGGTTCACCCCTCCACTTT. This translates into CASRQGGGGSPLHF.